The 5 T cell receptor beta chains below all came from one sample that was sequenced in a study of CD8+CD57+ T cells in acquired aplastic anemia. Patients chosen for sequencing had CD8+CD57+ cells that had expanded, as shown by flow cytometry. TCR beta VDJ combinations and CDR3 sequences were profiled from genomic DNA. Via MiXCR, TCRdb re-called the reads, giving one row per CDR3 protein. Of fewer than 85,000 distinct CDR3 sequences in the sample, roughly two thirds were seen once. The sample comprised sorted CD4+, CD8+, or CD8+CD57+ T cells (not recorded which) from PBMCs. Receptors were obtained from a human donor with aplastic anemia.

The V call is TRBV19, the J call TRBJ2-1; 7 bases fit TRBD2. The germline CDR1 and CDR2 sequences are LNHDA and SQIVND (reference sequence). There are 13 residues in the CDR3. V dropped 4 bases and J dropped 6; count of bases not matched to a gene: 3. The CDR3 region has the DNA TGTGCCAGTAGTACCGCTAGCGGCAATGAGCAGTTCTTC. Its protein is CASSTASGNEQFF. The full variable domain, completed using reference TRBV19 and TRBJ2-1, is DGGITQSPKYLFRKEGQNVTLSCEQNLNHDAMYWYRQDPGQGLRLIYYSQIVNDFQKGDIAEGYSVSREKKESFPLTVTSAQKNPTAFYLCASSTASGNEQFFGPGTRLTVL.

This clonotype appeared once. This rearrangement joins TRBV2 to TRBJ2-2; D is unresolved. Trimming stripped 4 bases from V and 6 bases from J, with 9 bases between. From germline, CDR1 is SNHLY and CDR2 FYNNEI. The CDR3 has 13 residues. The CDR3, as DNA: TGTGCCAGCAGTGTGATCGGGCCCGGGGAGCTGTTTTTT. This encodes CASSVIGPGELFF. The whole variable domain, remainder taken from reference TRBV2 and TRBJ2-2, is EPEVTQTPSHQVTQMGQEVILRCVPISNHLYFYWYRQILGQKVEFLVSFYNNEISEKSEIFDDQFSVERPDGSNFTLKIRSTKLEDSAMYFCASSVIGPGELFFGEGSRLTVL.

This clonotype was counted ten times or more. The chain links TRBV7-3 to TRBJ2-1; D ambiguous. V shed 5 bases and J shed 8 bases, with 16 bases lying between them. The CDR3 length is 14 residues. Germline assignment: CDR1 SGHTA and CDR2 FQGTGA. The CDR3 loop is CASSDAQGSDEQFF. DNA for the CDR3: TGTGCCAGCAGCGACGCGCAAGGTTCGGATGAGCAGTTCTTC.

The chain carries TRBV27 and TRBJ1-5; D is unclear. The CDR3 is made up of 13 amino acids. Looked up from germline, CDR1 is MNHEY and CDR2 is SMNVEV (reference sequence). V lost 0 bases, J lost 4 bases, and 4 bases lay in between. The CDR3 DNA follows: TGTGCCAGCAGTTTATCCCGGAATCAGCCCCAGCATTTT. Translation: CASSLSRNQPQHF.

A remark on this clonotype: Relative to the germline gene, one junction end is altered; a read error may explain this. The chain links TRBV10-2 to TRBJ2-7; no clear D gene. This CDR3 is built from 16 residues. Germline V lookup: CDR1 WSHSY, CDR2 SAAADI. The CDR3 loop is CASSSRIGDPTYEQYF. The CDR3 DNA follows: TGTGCCAGCAGTAGCCGAATTGGGGATCCGACCTACGAGCAGTACTTC.